These T cell receptor beta chains were read from a single sample in a study of T cell responses to AZD1222 COVID-19 vaccine. The assay was immunoSEQ multiplex PCR, and TCRdb's table has in-frame clones only and misses some. The sample has around 50,000 clones, about 89% seen once. Sequenced here: peripheral blood, sampled 28 days after the second AZD1222 dose. The receptors were gathered from an adult who received the AZD1222 COVID-19 vaccine. Each CDR3 is given with its conserved first and last residue. The D gene is left open where the match is weak. The size of a clone is reported for some rows only, either as once, few or many, or as a class for expanded clones.

j_call | clone_size | v_call | d_call | cdr3_nt | cdr3_aa
TRBJ1-3 | NA | TRBV7-9 | NA | TGTGCCAGCAGAAAAGGATTTCGCGAAAACACCATATATTTT | CASRKGFRENTIYF
TRBJ2-6 | once | TRBV2 | NA | TGTGCCAGCAGCAGAAGAGGGACTGCACAAGGGGCCAACGTCCTGACTTTC | CASSRRGTAQGANVLTF
TRBJ2-6 | NA | TRBV4-1 | NA | TGCGCCAGCAGCCAAGAAGAGGGATCTGGGGCCAACGTCCTGACTTTC | CASSQEEGSGANVLTF
TRBJ2-7 | few | TRBV6-2/TRBV6-3 | NA | TGTGCCAGCAGTTTTACTCTATCAGGAAAGGACTACGAGCAGTACTTC | CASSFTLSGKDYEQYF
TRBJ1-6 | few | TRBV4-1 | NA | TGCGCCAGCAGCCAAGATGCCTCCGGCCTCGGGAGGTCACCCCTCCACTTT | CASSQDASGLGRSPLHF
TRBJ2-7 | NA | TRBV10-2 | TRBD1 | TGCGCCAGCAGTGAGTTGAGGGGGCAACCCTACGAGCAGTACTTC | CASSELRGQPYEQYF
TRBJ1-5 | NA | TRBV12-3/TRBV12-4 | NA | TGTGCCAGCACTAACGGGGATCAGCCCCAGCATTTT | CASTNGDQPQHF
TRBJ2-4 | NA | TRBV4-1 | TRBD1 | TGCGCCAGCAGCCGGACAGGGAACATTCAGTACTTC | CASSRTGNIQYF
TRBJ1-3 | NA | TRBV28 | NA | TGTGCCAGCAGTCCCCCCCCTTCTGGAAACACCATATATTTT | CASSPPPSGNTIYF
TRBJ2-2 | NA | TRBV11-3 | NA | TGTGCCAGCAGCTTAGGTAGAAGATCGAACACCGGGGAGCTGTTTTTT | CASSLGRRSNTGELFF
TRBJ1-2 | NA | TRBV14 | NA | TGTGCCAGCAGCCTCTTGGCCCGAGATGGCTACACCTTC | CASSLLARDGYTF
TRBJ1-2 | once | TRBV28 | TRBD1 | TGTGCCAGCAGTTCACTTGGGACAGAAGGCTACACCTTC | CASSSLGTEGYTF
TRBJ1-2 | NA | TRBV4-3 | TRBD1 | TGCGCCAGCAGCCAAGATGGGACAGTAAACTATGGCTACACCTTC | CASSQDGTVNYGYTF
TRBJ2-1 | NA | TRBV18 | NA | TGTGCCAGCTCACCAGATCTAAACAATGAGCAGTTCTTC | CASSPDLNNEQFF
TRBJ2-7 | NA | TRBV6-5 | NA | TGTGCCAGCAGTTACTCGAGCGGACTGGAGCAGTACTTC | CASSYSSGLEQYF
TRBJ1-5 | NA | TRBV6-1 | NA | TGTGCCAGCAGTGAAGCCCGAATGCAGCCCCAGCATTTT | CASSEARMQPQHF
TRBJ1-1 | NA | TRBV19 | TRBD1 | TGTGCCAGCGGACAGGGCCGGAACACTGAAGCTTTCTTT | CASGQGRNTEAFF
TRBJ1-5 | NA | TRBV6-5 | TRBD1 | TGTGCCAGCAGTTTACAGGGGGAACATCAGCCCCAGCATTTT | CASSLQGEHQPQHF
TRBJ2-3 | NA | TRBV10-3 | NA | TGTGCCATCAGTGAGTCAGGCCGACGAGATACGCAGTATTTT | CAISESGRRDTQYF
TRBJ1-2 | NA | TRBV4-2 | NA | TGTGCCAGCAGCCAACTCCCTTTGATAGTTGGGTATTCTGGCTACACCTTC | CASSQLPLIVGYSGYTF
TRBJ1-6 | NA | TRBV28 | TRBD1 | TGTGCCAGCAGTTTGGACCGGGACAGGGGTTCACCCCTCCACTTT | CASSLDRDRGSPLHF
TRBJ2-7 | NA | TRBV3-1/TRBV3-2 | TRBD1 | TGTGCCAGCAGCCCTGGGGACAGCTCCTACGAGCAGTACTTC | CASSPGDSSYEQYF
TRBJ2-7 | NA | TRBV27 | TRBD1 | TGTGCCAGCAGTATGGACAGGGCAGGGAGCGAGCAGTACTTC | CASSMDRAGSEQYF
TRBJ1-1 | NA | TRBV5-1 | TRBD1 | TGCGCCAGCAGCTTGGCCCAGGGGGAGACTGAAGCTTTCTTT | CASSLAQGETEAFF
TRBJ1-1 | NA | TRBV27 | NA | TGTGCCAGCAGTTGGGGGGCTGAAGCTTTCTTT | CASSWGAEAFF
TRBJ2-7 | NA | TRBV5-1 | NA | TGCGCCAGCAGCTTGGTGGCGGGGTCAAGCTACGAGCAGTACTTC | CASSLVAGSSYEQYF
TRBJ1-3 | NA | TRBV7-6 | NA | TGTGCCAGCAGCCAACAGGGATTCGGAAACACCATATATTTT | CASSQQGFGNTIYF
TRBJ1-2 | NA | TRBV12-3/TRBV12-4 | NA | TGTGCCAGCAGTTTGGGGCAGGACTATGGCTACACCTTC | CASSLGQDYGYTF
TRBJ1-2 | NA | TRBV11-2 | NA | TGTGCCAGCAGCCCACCGGGGGGGAACTATGGCTACACCTTC | CASSPPGGNYGYTF
TRBJ2-3 | NA | TRBV13 | NA | TGTGCCAGCAGCGCAGAAGGAGATCGCAGGGATACGCAGTATTTT | CASSAEGDRRDTQYF
TRBJ2-1 | NA | TRBV4-2 | NA | TGTGCCAGCAGCCAAGATTTGGGACTAAGGGGGGATGAGCAGTTCTTC | CASSQDLGLRGDEQFF
TRBJ1-1 | NA | TRBV6-2/TRBV6-3 | NA | TGTGCCAGCAGTGCGGGTCTTGGTAGATACACTGAAGCTTTCTTT | CASSAGLGRYTEAFF
TRBJ1-2 | NA | TRBV15 | NA | TGTGCCACCAGCAGAGGGAACGGGATTCGATATGGCTACACCTTC | CATSRGNGIRYGYTF
TRBJ2-4 | NA | TRBV2 | NA | TGTGCCAGCAACTCATTGCAGGGGGCCAAAAACATTCAGTACTTC | CASNSLQGAKNIQYF
TRBJ2-5 | NA | TRBV7-2 | NA | TGTGCCAGCAGCCTCTTAGGGGGAGGGCCCTCAGAGACCCAGTACTTC | CASSLLGGGPSETQYF
TRBJ2-1 | NA | TRBV9 | TRBD2 | TGTGCCAGCAGCCCCCGGGGCGCGGGAGAAAACGAGTTCTTC | CASSPRGAGENEFF
TRBJ2-3 | NA | TRBV7-9 | NA | TGTGCCGGAGGGGGTACAGGGTCTGTCACAGATACGCAGTATTTT | CAGGGTGSVTDTQYF
TRBJ2-1 | once | TRBV13 | NA | TGTGCCAGCAGCCTCCGTCGGGGTCCCTACAATGAGCAGTTCTTC | CASSLRRGPYNEQFF
TRBJ1-5 | NA | TRBV7-8 | NA | TGTGCCAGCAGCGTAGAAAGGGGATATAGGAATCAGCCCCAGCATTTT | CASSVERGYRNQPQHF
TRBJ1-2 | NA | TRBV6-2/TRBV6-3 | NA | TGTGCCAGCAGTTACGTACAGCACTATGGCTACACCTTC | CASSYVQHYGYTF
TRBJ2-7 | NA | TRBV5-1 | TRBD1 | TGCGCCAGCAGCACCCGACAGGGAACCTACGAGCAGTACTTC | CASSTRQGTYEQYF
TRBJ1-4 | few | TRBV12-3/TRBV12-4 | NA | TGTGCCAGCAGTTTGACTGAAAAACTGTTTTTT | CASSLTEKLFF
TRBJ1-4 | NA | TRBV6-5 | NA | TGTGCCAGCAGTTACTTGGGGCCCGCTAATGAAAAACTGTTTTTT | CASSYLGPANEKLFF
TRBJ2-1 | NA | TRBV5-1 | NA | TGCGCCAGCAGCTTGGATGCAGGGGCCGGCAATGAGCAGTTCTTC | CASSLDAGAGNEQFF